These 18 T cell receptor beta chains were all obtained from the same sample, sequenced in a study of CD8 T cells in Susac syndrome. An input of about 0.5 to 1 ug of RNA was subjected to reverse transcription using random hexamers. Via MiXCR, TCRdb re-called the immunoSEQ multiplex PCR reads, giving one row per CDR3 protein. The sample lists 55,000 to 80,000 distinct CDR3 sequences; around 93% were seen once. Sequencing was carried out using CD4+ T cells from PBMCs. The receptors come from a human donor with Susac syndrome.

The gene calls are TRBV3-1 and TRBJ2-3; the D gene is possibly TRBD2 (7 bases). CDR3 length: 15 residues. Germline values: CDR1 LGHDT, CDR2 YNNKEL (reference sequence). Between the trimmed V and J ends, which lost 3 bases and 9 bases, there was a span of 19 bases. The CDR3 protein is CASSHGWGGSRTQYF. Here the CDR3 DNA reads TGTGCCAGCAGCCATGGCTGGGGGGGCTCAAGGACGCAGTATTTT.

The chain has TRBV18 and TRBJ2-3; the D gene is possibly TRBD2 (6 bases). Germline values: CDR1 KGHSH, CDR2 LQKENI. The CDR3 has 16 residues. The V end lost 1 base, the J end lost 0 bases, and 11 bases lay between the germline ends. CDR3 DNA sequence: TGTGCCAGCTCACCACGGTTAGCGGCTAGCACAGATACGCAGTATTTT. Protein sequence: CASSPRLAASTDTQYF.

The table lists this clonotype with a count of one. The chain uses TRBV7-3 and TRBJ2-3; D is ambiguous. The CDR3 consists of 14 residues. V lost 4 bases, J lost 2 bases, and 10 bases lay in between. Per germline, CDR1 SGHTA and CDR2 FQGTGA. CDR3 loop: CASSSYTLTDTQYF. The CDR3 coding sequence is TGTGCCAGCAGCTCCTACACACTCACAGATACGCAGTATTTT.

The chain is built from TRBV28 and TRBJ2-2, with 7 nucleotides matching TRBD2. Germline V gives CDR1 MDHEN, CDR2 SYDVKM. The CDR3 runs to 14 residues. V lost 7 bases, J lost 3 bases, and 5 bases stayed unmatched. CDR3 sequence (DNA): TGTGCCAGCAAGACGGGGGGAGACACCGGGGAGCTGTTTTTT. Protein product: CASKTGGDTGELFF.

The chain employs TRBV24-1 and TRBJ2-5; 8 bases line up with TRBD2. There are 15 residues in the CDR3. Germline V gene sequence: CDR1 KGHDR, CDR2 SFDVKD. Trimming removed 0 bases from V and 5 bases from J; junction bases left unmatched: 4. The CDR3 loop reads CATSDLQGGGETQYF. DNA for the CDR3: TGTGCCACCAGTGATTTGCAGGGCGGGGGGGAGACCCAGTACTTC.

The rearrangement uses TRBV4-1 and TRBJ2-7; D possibly uses TRBD1 or TRBD2 (5 bases each). Germline-derived CDR1 and CDR2 are MGHRA and YSYEKL. The V gene lost 4 bases and the J gene lost 6 bases, with 16 bases spanning the gap. The CDR3 runs to 14 residues. The CDR3 DNA is TGCGCCAGCAGCCTTCCGGGACGGCCGAGCGAGCAGTACTTC. Its translation: CASSLPGRPSEQYF.

CDR3 sequence (DNA): TGTGCCAGCAGCATTCGGGGCTCCTACGAGCAGTACTTC. Its protein is CASSIRGSYEQYF. The chain links TRBV7-9 to TRBJ2-7, with D perhaps TRBD2 (5 bases). Trimming cost V 5 bases and J 0 bases, with 8 bases left between them. Germline V gene data show CDR1 as SEHNR and CDR2 as FQNEAQ (reference sequence). The CDR3 is made up of 13 amino acids.

The chain has TRBV6-5 and TRBJ2-7, with TRBD1 identical over 8 bases. After removal of 6 bases from V and 5 bases from J, the junction contained 9 bases not matched to a gene. The CDR3 consists of 14 residues. Germline CDR1 reads MNHEY; CDR2 reads SVGAGI. Here the CDR3 reads CASSPFDRGDEQYF. The CDR3 DNA sequence: TGTGCCAGCAGCCCTTTCGACAGGGGCGACGAGCAGTACTTC.

V is TRBV5-1 and J is TRBJ2-6, with a tentative D call TRBD1 (5 bases). The CDR3 has 15 amino acids. Trimming stripped 4 bases from V and 1 base from J, with 9 bases between. Germline V gene lookup returns CDR1 SGHRS and CDR2 YFSETQ. The CDR3 sequence: CASSLTESGANVLTF. In DNA form, the CDR3 reads TGCGCCAGCAGCCTGACAGAATCTGGGGCCAACGTCCTGACTTTC.

The rearrangement joins TRBV9 to TRBJ2-2, with 8 positions matching TRBD2. Germline V gene lookup returns CDR1 SGDLS and CDR2 YYNGEE. This CDR3 contains 15 residues. Trimming took 4 bases from V and 6 from J; bases not matched to a gene: 8. In DNA, the CDR3 is TGTGCCAGCAGCCGGGAGGGACTTGGGCCCGGGGAGCTGTTTTTT. Its translation is CASSREGLGPGELFF.

V usage is TRBV6-5 and J usage is TRBJ1-2; no clear D gene. This CDR3 is built from 15 residues. The germline V gene encodes CDR1 MNHEY and CDR2 SVGAGI. Trimming removed 5 bases from V and 5 bases from J, with 18 bases in between. The CDR3 reads CASSRASRKDYGYTF. Written as DNA, the CDR3 is TGTGCCAGCAGTCGGGCATCCAGAAAGGATTATGGCTACACCTTC.

This rearrangement joins TRBV6-6 to TRBJ2-7, with TRBD1 matching 8 bases. With 7 bases clipped from V and 6 bases from J, the junction kept 5 bases outside the gene matches. The CDR3 spans 12 residues. Germline assignment: CDR1 MNHNY and CDR2 SVGAGI (reference sequence). The CDR3 sequence is CASTQGATEQYF. The CDR3, as DNA: TGTGCCAGCACCCAGGGGGCGACCGAGCAGTACTTC.

This clonotype was counted a single time. The chain links TRBV18 to TRBJ1-1; no clear D gene. V lost 2 bases and J lost 1, with 5 bases in between. From germline, CDR1 is KGHSH and CDR2 LQKENI. The CDR3 contains 13 residues. The chain's CDR3 is CASSPTGNTEAFF. In DNA form, the CDR3 reads TGTGCCAGCTCACCAACCGGGAACACTGAAGCTTTCTTT.

This rearrangement joins TRBV2 to TRBJ2-1; the match to TRBD1 covers 7 bases. CDR1 and CDR2 from the germline V gene are SNHLY and FYNNEI. V lost 5 bases and J lost 10; bases outside the gene matches: 14. CDR3 length: 15 amino acids. CDR3 region: CASSLNRGRVGEQFF. CDR3 DNA: TGTGCCAGCAGTCTAAACAGGGGCCGCGTCGGGGAGCAGTTCTTC.

The rearrangement joins TRBV5-1 to TRBJ2-1; 9 bases are shared with TRBD1. V lost 4 bases, J lost 7 bases, and 12 bases stayed unmatched. The CDR3 loop spans 16 amino acids. Germline V gene sequence: CDR1 SGHRS, CDR2 YFSETQ. The CDR3, as DNA: TGCGCCAGCAGCCCATCGGCGGGACAGGGTTGGAATGAGCAGTTCTTC. This encodes CASSPSAGQGWNEQFF.

The chain recombines TRBV19 with TRBJ1-5; 8 bases align to TRBD1. Losses at the gene ends were 7 bases for V and 5 bases for J; bases not matched to a gene: 4. CDR3 length: 13 residues. Germline V gives CDR1 LNHDA, CDR2 SQIVND (reference sequence). CDR3 coding DNA: TGTGCCAGTACCTCGACAGGGGATCAGCCCCAGCATTTT. Protein: CASTSTGDQPQHF. Variable domain in full (rest from reference TRBV19 and TRBJ1-5): DGGITQSPKYLFRKEGQNVTLSCEQNLNHDAMYWYRQDPGQGLRLIYYSQIVNDFQKGDIAEGYSVSREKKESFPLTVTSAQKNPTAFYLCASTSTGDQPQHFGDGTRLSIL.

The chain uses TRBV9 and TRBJ2-1; D not certain. The CDR3 spans 14 residues. Germline V gene data show CDR1 as SGDLS and CDR2 as YYNGEE. The V and J ends lost 1 base and 5 bases respectively, with 10 bases between them. The CDR3 coding sequence is TGTGCCAGCAGCGTACTAAGGGATAACAATGAGCAGTTCTTC. Its protein is CASSVLRDNNEQFF.

This chain joins TRBV6-5 and TRBJ2-7, with D tentatively TRBD1 or TRBD2 (5 bases each). This CDR3 region has 15 residues. V lost 5 bases to trimming and J lost 0 bases, with 14 bases between them. Germline loops: CDR1 MNHEY, CDR2 SVGAGI. The CDR3 DNA is TGTGCCAGCAGTCGAACCGGGGCCTTCTCCTACGAGCAGTACTTC. It codes for CASSRTGAFSYEQYF.